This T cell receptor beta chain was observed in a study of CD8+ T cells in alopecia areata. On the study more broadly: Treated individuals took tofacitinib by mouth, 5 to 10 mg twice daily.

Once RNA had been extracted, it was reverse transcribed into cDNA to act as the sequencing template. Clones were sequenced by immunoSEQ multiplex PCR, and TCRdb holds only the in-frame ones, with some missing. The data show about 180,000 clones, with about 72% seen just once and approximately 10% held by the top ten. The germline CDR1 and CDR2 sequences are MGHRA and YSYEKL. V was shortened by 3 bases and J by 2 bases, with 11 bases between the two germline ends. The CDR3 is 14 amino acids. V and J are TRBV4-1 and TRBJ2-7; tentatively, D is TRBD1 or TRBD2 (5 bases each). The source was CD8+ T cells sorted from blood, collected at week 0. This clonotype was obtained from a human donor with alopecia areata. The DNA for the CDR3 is TGCGCCAGCAGCCAGCGGGTGGGGGCCTACGAGCAGTACTTC. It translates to CASSQRVGAYEQYF.